A selection of T cell receptor beta chains follows, all from one sample in a study of blood T cell repertoires in COVID-19. Here immunoSEQ multiplex PCR was the method, and the copy in TCRdb shows in-frame clones only, minus some. The top ten clones hold roughly 6.8% of a sample with about 75,000 clones, roughly 89% of them seen once. The specimen was peripheral blood. The receptor source for this set is a woman aged 45-65 years with acute or convalescent COVID-19. The CDR3 runs from the conserved cysteine through the conserved F or W. The D gene is left open where the match is weak. A clone size is listed for some rows: how often the clone was seen (once, few, many), or a class if it is expanded.

TRBV7-9	15	TRBJ1-4	NA	NA	CASSPKGDRLGKLFF	TGTGCCAGCAGTCCGAAGGGGGACCGGCTTGGAAAACTGTTTTTT
TRBV5-8	17	TRBJ2-5	NA	NA	CASSLDPPSGVRETQYF	TGTGCCAGCAGCTTGGACCCGCCTTCCGGGGTTCGAGAGACCCAGTACTTC
TRBV19	15	TRBJ1-5	NA	NA	CASSMSDLSNQPQHF	TGTGCCAGTAGTATGAGTGATCTTAGCAATCAGCCCCAGCATTTT
TRBV2	15	TRBJ2-3	once	TRBD2	CASRLGRVGTDTQYF	TGTGCCAGCAGACTAGGGAGGGTCGGCACAGATACGCAGTATTTT
TRBV6-6	13	TRBJ2-3	once	NA	CASTVLGTDTQYF	TGTGCCAGCACCGTCCTTGGCACAGATACGCAGTATTTT
TRBV5-6	13	TRBJ2-2	NA	NA	CASTLLGTGELFF	TGTGCCAGCACCCTTCTAGGCACCGGGGAGCTGTTTTTT
TRBV19	14	TRBJ1-5	few	NA	CASSIQGSLPAQHF	TGTGCCAGTAGTATCCAGGGAAGCCTTCCAGCCCAGCATTTT
TRBV28	15	TRBJ1-1	once	NA	CASSLSFRGDTEAFF	TGTGCCAGCAGTTTAAGCTTCCGGGGAGACACTGAAGCTTTCTTT
TRBV4-2	15	TRBJ2-1	NA	NA	CASSQGLKEGNEQFF	TGTGCCAGCAGCCAGGGGCTCAAGGAGGGGAATGAGCAGTTCTTC
TRBV7-6	11	TRBJ1-2	once	NA	CASSGGYGYTF	TGTGCCAGCTCGGGTGGCTATGGCTACACCTTC
TRBV9	23	TRBJ2-1	NA	TRBD2	CASSVKASGRDGANLWRKNEQFF	TGTGCCAGCAGCGTAAAAGCTAGCGGGAGAGATGGGGCTAATCTATGGCGAAAAAATGAGCAGTTCTTC
TRBV3-1/TRBV3-2	14	TRBJ1-1	NA	NA	CASSHRRGNTEAFF	TGTGCCAGCAGCCACCGAAGGGGAAACACTGAAGCTTTCTTT
TRBV10-2	13	TRBJ2-7	once	NA	CASGEGQYYEQYF	TGCGCCAGCGGCGAGGGACAATACTACGAGCAGTACTTC
TRBV3-1/TRBV3-2	14	TRBJ2-3	once	TRBD2	CASSPISGRDTQYF	TGTGCCAGCAGCCCCATTAGCGGGAGGGATACGCAGTATTTT
TRBV19	13	TRBJ1-2	NA	TRBD1	CASSETGIDGYTF	TGTGCCAGTAGTGAGACAGGGATCGATGGCTACACCTTC
TRBV19	16	TRBJ1-1	NA	NA	CASSMANRGMNTEAFF	TGTGCCAGTAGTATGGCTAATAGGGGAATGAACACTGAAGCTTTCTTT
TRBV24-1	14	TRBJ2-7	NA	NA	CATTDRRSSYEQYF	TGTGCCACCACCGACAGGCGGAGCTCCTACGAGCAGTACTTC
TRBV11-2	12	TRBJ1-5	NA	NA	CASSYGNQPQHF	TGTGCCAGCAGCTACGGGAATCAGCCCCAGCATTTT
TRBV28	15	TRBJ2-7	NA	TRBD1	CASSLSPRGKGEQYF	TGTGCCAGCAGTCTTTCCCCCAGGGGGAAGGGCGAGCAGTACTTC
TRBV9	17	TRBJ2-3	NA	TRBD2	CASSPISGSGNTDTQYF	TGTGCCAGCAGCCCTATTAGCGGGAGTGGGAACACAGATACGCAGTATTTT
TRBV4-1	16	TRBJ2-7	once	TRBD2	CASSQEVAGGTYEQYF	TGCGCCAGCAGCCAAGAAGTAGCGGGAGGGACCTACGAGCAGTACTTC
TRBV7-2	14	TRBJ1-1	once	NA	CASSLARDKTEAFF	TGTGCCAGCAGCTTAGCTCGGGACAAGACTGAAGCTTTCTTT
TRBV19	14	TRBJ2-7	NA	TRBD1	CASSPNRGSYEQYF	TGTGCCAGTAGTCCGAACAGGGGTTCCTACGAGCAGTACTTC
TRBV30	15	TRBJ2-1	NA	TRBD2	CAWSNSGGPFYEQFF	TGTGCCTGGAGTAACAGCGGGGGACCTTTCTATGAGCAGTTCTTC
TRBV12-3/TRBV12-4	13	TRBJ1-1	NA	NA	CASIWGVNTEAFF	TGTGCCAGCATCTGGGGGGTGAACACTGAAGCTTTCTTT
TRBV27	13	TRBJ1-6	NA	NA	CASSLVRGSPLHF	TGTGCCAGCAGTTTAGTCCGGGGATCACCCCTCCACTTT
TRBV6-2/TRBV6-3	15	TRBJ2-7	NA	TRBD2	CASSTTSGSSYEQYF	TGTGCCAGCAGCACGACTAGCGGGAGCTCCTACGAGCAGTACTTC
TRBV3-1/TRBV3-2	14	TRBJ1-1	NA	TRBD1	CASSQGVRGTEAFF	TGTGCCAGCAGCCAAGGCGTCAGGGGGACTGAAGCTTTCTTT